This T cell receptor (beta chain) was retrieved from a study of T-cell reconstitution after alpha-beta-depleted transplantation in children. Overall study findings and caveats: About two months after transplant, alpha-beta T cells reportedly came from several hundred expanded graft clones. Surviving recipient cells, namely T cells and thymic progenitors, were the source of high day-60 TCRbeta diversity in some patients. From newly produced T cells came most of the T-cell counts and diversity one year after transplant.

CDR3 size: 15 residues. V lost 6 bases to trimming and J lost 4 bases; unmatched junction nucleotides: 8. This clonotype was detected a few times. The antigen is undetermined. A library of TCRbeta sequences, prepared with unique molecular identifiers, was generated. MiXCR, run by TCRdb on the PCR reads, gives a single entry per CDR3 protein. The table shows a few hundred thousand distinct CDR3 sequences, with approximately 11% occurring only once. The chain couples TRBV12-3 or TRBV12-4 to TRBJ2-1; 8 bases align to TRBD1. The sample here was PBMCs, taken before TCRalphabeta/CD19-depleted stem cell transplant. The receptor comes from a child under two years old with acute myeloid leukemia, due to receive a stem cell transplant. CDR3 in DNA: TGTGCCAGCAGCCCCGGACAGGGCCCGTACAATGAGCAGTTCTTC. This sequence encodes CASSPGQGPYNEQFF.